In its sample, the clone carrying this T cell receptor beta chain was seen a few times. The antigen is not known. The entry originates in a study of beta chain features in type 1 diabetes. Study information: Healthy donors, compared against patients, showed similar age, gender and cell yields. Study findings and constraints: In all four CD4+ subsets, TCRB CDR3 length was significantly, moderately reduced in type 1 diabetes. HLA influence on TCRB rearrangement stayed unresolved here.

One heparinised blood draw, averaging roughly 120 mL, came from each donor. Isolation of CD4+ naive, central memory, regulatory and stem cell-like memory cells was achieved by sorting via CD45RO/CCR7/CD25/CD127/CD95/CD27. The CDR3 runs 12 residues. Germline CDR1 reads MNHEY; CDR2 reads SVGAGI. V was clipped by 5 bases and J by 11 bases, with 15 bases between them. As every portion of the isolated RNA was reverse transcribed, the sequencing read expressed TCRB transcripts. The table came from immunoSEQ multiplex PCR; TCRdb's copy has only in-frame clones and leaves some out. The table has 600,000 or so clones, 9.5% to 15% seen once.

Sequencing input: naive CD4+ T cells from blood. The receptor was isolated from a man aged 30-40 years with type 1 diabetes. The chain links TRBV6-5 to TRBJ1-1; tentative D call: TRBD1 (5 bases). The CDR3 is CASSEWGSDAFF. The CDR3 DNA follows: TGTGCCAGCAGTGAATGGGGGTCGGATGCTTTCTTT.